The TCR beta chain described here comes from a study of cytomegalovirus exposure and HLA in healthy donors (dated by TCRdb to 2015 to 2018). With respect to the entire study: In an earlier analysis of some 610 of the donors, 276 Gb of sequence data and approximately 100 million unique TCR beta sequences from some 170 million T cells were reported. HLA typing included class I and class II loci at four-digit resolution. Of the 300 to 500 genotyped donors, 70% to 90% were placed in the genetic ancestry cluster associated with self-reported Caucasian donors. An earlier analysis of about 600 of the donors used high-throughput TCR beta sequencing to judge whether each TCR beta V gene segment behaved as functional or pseudogenic. All discovery cohort repertoires had been generated on a single sequencing platform. The T cell repertoires of under 700 subjects were profiled by immunosequencing and related to cytomegalovirus serostatus. To predict cytomegalovirus infection status, the study combined high-throughput TCR immunosequencing, statistical association of individual TCRs with disease status, and machine learning. Typing coverage varied by locus: about 629-640 donors for A, B, C, DRB1 and DQB1; about 520 for DQA1; about 570 for DPA1; about 450 for DPB1. The study aimed to test whether signatures of past pathogen exposure could be identified by cataloging public T cell receptors. In a later genetic analysis, genome-wide SNP genotypes for about three fifths of the roughly 670 donors were used, and that subset was treated as a discovery cohort. Alongside the repertoire data, information on donor age, sex, ethnicity and CMV serostatus was compiled. Rather than using new phenotypic data, the later analysis identified candidate immune exposures from TCR beta sequences and from how often those sequences occurred across donors. A later analysis re-examined previously published TCR beta repertoires from hundreds of donors and added high-resolution HLA genotyping to investigate patterns of TCR occurrence. On average, roughly 240,000 unique TCR beta nucleotide sequences were sequenced per donor among about 400 genotyped donors of the cohort, with around 19% of those sequences being non-productive. Roughly 5 DR-DQ haplotypes were handled as single units for association and clustering because linkage in the cohort was strong. Besides the first cohort of about 730 subjects, a separate validation cohort made up of roughly 120 different subjects was used. Approximately 310 gigabases of sequencing data and 70 million to 100 million unique TCR sequences made up an early release that covered 500 to 700 HLA-typed donors.

In total, roughly 710 healthy bone marrow donors made up the cohort. Cohort members were all nominally healthy when sampled, although unrecorded immune exposures were likely present. The donor was CMV seronegative and belonged to the group of approximately 320 seronegative cohort members. A peripheral blood sample was provided by each donor, and peripheral blood mononuclear cells were used for TCR beta sequencing. Genomic DNA was extracted from the blood cell samples with the Qiagen DNeasy Blood Extraction Kit. Study-level results and caveats: The study gave a list of some 150 TCR beta chains associated with cytomegalovirus. Correlated functional status among segregating V segments might reflect linkage disequilibrium, but an unknown experimental factor could not be ruled out. In a later analysis, several top co-occurrence clusters were reported to appear linked to parvovirus B19, influenza, CMV and Epstein-Barr virus. CMV serostatus was the only immune exposure information available for the cohort. A cluster of highly shared sequence variants was judged likely to be a technical artifact of the sequencing pipeline. Compared with equally common non-associated chains, HLA-associated TCR beta chains in a later analysis were more clonally expanded and had lower generation probabilities. In both the original and validation cohorts, the classifier was reported to diagnose cytomegalovirus status with high specificity and sensitivity. Because some donors lacked HLA typing at each locus, the association tests relied only on the typed subset. About 17 rarely observed V segments, including chromosome 9 orphons, were excluded from the earlier analysis of just under 600 of the donors because counts were too low. Most CMV-associated TCR beta chains appeared to be HLA-restricted in a later analysis, and the HLA associations seemed to be driven largely by CMV exposure. In a later analysis, the rate of TCR association differed among HLA loci, with DRB1 alleles having the most associated TCRs and HLA-C alleles having the fewest. In a later genetic analysis, fewer N-insertions in productive TCRs were reported among donors in an Asian-associated ancestry cluster than the approximately 670-donor mean. The 87-base-pair reads could not distinguish some IMGT-functional V segments, including TRBV6-2 and TRBV6-3, so those segments were excluded. The authors suggested that the approach could potentially be extended to other disease states and immunological phenotypes. Most TCR sequences were observed very rarely across donors, whereas some public TCRs were present in many individuals. Three of the identified cytomegalovirus-associated TCR beta chains were confirmed in vitro to be specific for cytomegalovirus antigens. Sequencing depth was assumed to be roughly uniform across donors in the presence/absence analyses, though that assumption may not hold. In this cohort, only TCR beta chains were sequenced, and detectable features were limited by the absence of alpha or paired-chain data. When HLA alleles, especially DR and DQ, strongly co-occurred, TCR associations were difficult to assign to individual alleles. Specific HLA alleles were associated with 16,951 TCR beta sequences at a false discovery rate of 0.05 in a later analysis. A further reported finding was that TCR beta sequences accurately predicted the HLA-A and HLA-B alleles for most subjects in the first cohort. In an earlier analysis of approximately 590 of the donors, most TCR beta V segments were observed in productive rearrangements about 90% or about 30% of the time, broadly matching IMGT annotations. An association between a missense DCLRE1C variant and V-gene and J-gene trimming of TCR beta chains was found in a later genetic analysis and replicated in an independent cohort.

The method behind the library was the immunoSEQ multiplex PCR assay. The multiplex PCR relied on a mix of 60 forward primers for TCR Vbeta segments and 13 reverse primers for TCR Jbeta segments. The CDR3 region of rearranged TCR beta genes was amplified from genomic DNA by a multiplex PCR assay. On the Illumina HiSeq System, the amplified TCR beta libraries were sequenced as 87-base-pair reads. The original pipeline was this. In a later analysis, 80 million or so unique TCR beta chains were counted across the roughly 610 repertoires, and roughly 9.9 million of these chains were shared by at least two donors. To remove PCR and sequencing errors, raw reads were error-corrected and collapsed into unique sequences using a nearest-neighbor algorithm that merged closely related sequences. V, D and J gene segments were assigned by aligning CDR3 sequences to IMGT reference sequences. Each retained sequence needed at least a six-nucleotide match to both a V gene segment and a J gene segment. A rearrangement counted as productive if the CDR3 had no stop codons and remained in frame with V and J, and every other rearrangement counted as non-productive. Following IMGT convention, CDR3 was defined as the stretch from the second conserved V-encoded cysteine to the conserved J-encoded phenylalanine. The earlier analysis of a few hundred of the donors excluded any sequence lacking an unambiguous match to a single V gene segment. In an earlier analysis of several hundred of the donors, V segments were called functional above 56.7% productive rearrangements and were called segregating when the between-donor standard deviation exceeded 5%. A statistical classification framework was developed to diagnose cytomegalovirus status using the catalog of TCR beta chain sequences. V and J gene assignment, in a later analysis, came from comparing TCR nucleotide sequences with IMGT/GENE-DB human TR gene sequences. Using the TCRdist pipeline, a later analysis assigned CDR3 sequences along with most-parsimonious VDJ recombination scenarios. In a later analysis, each TCR beta chain was defined by its CDR3 amino acid sequence together with its V-gene family, and reads without a unique V-gene family were excluded. In a later analysis, fewer than 650 highly shared, low-generation-probability nucleotide sequences were removed to address suspected cross-contamination and a sequencing artifact. In a later analysis, a clonal expansion index for each public chain was calculated from normalized within-repertoire ranks of inferred template counts. Generation probabilities in a later analysis came from a VDJ recombination model fitted to out-of-frame rearrangements, and those results were checked against IGoR. A later analysis scored TCR-TCR, TCR-HLA and TCR-CMV co-occurrence with hypergeometric tests, applying a repertoire-size bias correction to TCR pairs. False discovery rates were estimated in a later analysis by permuting HLA or CMV assignments 20 times. In a later analysis, co-occurring TCRs were grouped with DBSCAN, and TCRdist sequence similarity was added when clustering was performed within HLA-allele-positive subsets. Repertoires with fewer than 30,000 or more than 120,000 public chains, plus five repertoires with anomalous nucleotide sharing, were excluded from co-occurrence clustering. TCRdb mirrors the immuneACCESS table, restricted to in-frame sequences. Some clones are absent from its copies; in checked studies, under half trace to an unresolved V gene, and the reason for the others is unknown. D and trimming come from the DNA, and the V and J calls and clone size come from that table. The sample has roughly 41,000 clones on record. The top ten clones comprise approximately 1% of the sample.

For CDR1 and CDR2, the germline V gene lists LGHNA and YNFKEQ. The CDR3 spans 15 residues, from the cysteine through the phenylalanine. Of all the DNA, just the CDR3 is kept, 45 bases in frame from base 1. V sheds 1 base and J sheds 5 bases, leaving 13 bases between their ends. With regard to this clone: The clone's antigen remains unknown.

Sequenced input: PBMCs. This sequence was found in a woman aged 40 to 50 in good health and CMV-seronegative. This receptor chain uses TRBV4-2 and TRBJ2-3; TRBD2 could be the D gene, as 5 bases match. The nucleotides read TGTGCCAGCAGCCAAGGGACTTCCTTAGGAGATACGCAGTATTTT. Its translation is CASSQGTSLGDTQYF.